This TCR beta chain was retrieved from a study of T-cell reconstitution after alpha-beta-depleted transplantation in children. Unique molecular identifiers were built into the TCRbeta library. TCRdb re-called the PCR reads through MiXCR, storing one row per CDR3 protein. The sample lists some 290,000 distinct CDR3 sequences; roughly 9.5% were seen once. The sample holds a few counts of this clonotype. Sequences were derived from PBMCs from the stem cell graft donor, sampled from the stem cell graft. The TCR sequence derives from a human donor who donated a stem cell graft to a child with SCID.

The CDR3: CSARDSRINTDTQYF. The CDR3 DNA reads as TGCAGTGCTAGAGACAGCCGCATCAACACAGATACGCAGTATTTT. V is TRBV20-1 and J is TRBJ2-3; D gene unclear. Germline loops: CDR1 DFQATT, CDR2 SNEGSKA (reference sequence). This CDR3 comprises 15 residues. Trimming stripped 0 bases from V and 2 bases from J, with 12 bases between.